Sequencing of this TCR beta chain was carried out in a study of blood T cell repertoires in COVID-19. Study background: Whether acute or convalescent, the COVID-19 samples came from the United States, Italy and Spain. The analysed material was cDNA or gDNA that came from T cells, B-cell-depleted T cells, or PBMCs.

Methods used by the authors: Counts of nucleated cells, estimated from reference gene primer amplification, were obtained. This table comes from immunoSEQ multiplex PCR, and its TCRdb copy is limited to in-frame clones, with some not included. V and J calls plus clone size are reproduced from that table; the DNA served to infer D and trimming. The sample yields roughly 190,000 clones, about 88% seen once. With 6 bases removed from V and 3 bases from J, the gap between germline ends came to 17 bases. Per germline, CDR1 MDHEN and CDR2 SYDVKM. The CDR3 is made up of 15 amino acids. The chain carries TRBV28 and TRBJ1-2; no clear D. Sequenced: peripheral blood. This receptor was identified in a woman between 40 and 55 years old who had recovered from COVID-19. The DNA for the CDR3 is TGTGCCAGCAGCCGTGTCGACACTGATTACTATGGCTACACCTTC. Translating gives CASSRVDTDYYGYTF.